The 12 T cell receptor beta chains reported below all come from one sample, sequenced in a study of blood T cell repertoires in COVID-19. Libraries were prepared by immunoSEQ multiplex PCR; TCRdb keeps only in-frame clonotypes and omits some of them. The data show approximately 290,000 clones, 70% to 90% seen once. What was sequenced was PBMCs or T cells enriched from blood (not recorded which). The receptors come from a woman aged 25-40 years who had recovered from COVID-19.

The gene calls are TRBV27 and TRBJ2-5; 8 nucleotides line up with TRBD1. The germline CDR1 and CDR2 sequences are MNHEY and SMNVEV (reference sequence). The CDR3 sequence is 16 residues long. The V gene end was trimmed by 5 bases and the J gene end by 2 bases; junction bases not matched to a gene: 10. CDR3 DNA: TGTGCCAGCAGTCCCCACCGCGGGACAGGTCAAGAGACCCAGTACTTC. Amino acids: CASSPHRGTGQETQYF.

The V gene is TRBV2, the J gene TRBJ2-1, with 10 nucleotides matching TRBD2. Germline V gene lookup returns CDR1 SNHLY and CDR2 FYNNEI. With V trimmed by 6 bases and J by 4 bases, 6 bases remained unmatched. The CDR3 loop spans 15 amino acids. The CDR3 protein is CASSYGTSEYNEQFF. The CDR3 DNA reads as TGTGCCAGCAGCTACGGGACTAGCGAGTACAATGAGCAGTTCTTC.

V gene TRBV29-1 combines with J gene TRBJ2-2; the D is unclear. Germline lookup yields CDR1 SQVTM and CDR2 ANQGSEA. Trimming left V 3 bases short and J 8 bases short, with 7 bases between. This CDR3 contains 11 residues. CDR3 coding DNA: TGCAGCGTTGATTTTGCGGGGGAGCTGTTTTTT. Translated: CSVDFAGELFF.

This chain uses TRBV29-1 with TRBJ2-7; D uncertain. Germline V lookup: CDR1 SQVTM, CDR2 ANQGSEA. The ends were cut back, 4 bases at V and 0 bases at J, with 13 bases in the middle. The CDR3 sequence is 14 residues long. As DNA, the CDR3 is TGCAGCGTTGTCGCGAGGTCCCCCTCCTACGAGCAGTACTTC. It translates to CSVVARSPSYEQYF.

This clone was seen just once. The chain joins TRBV11-3 to TRBJ1-3; D unresolved. CDR1 and CDR2 (germline): SGHNT, YENEEA. The CDR3 extends over 16 amino acids. Trimming removed 3 bases from V and 3 bases from J, with 15 bases in between. The CDR3 loop is CASSFRVSVGGNTIYF. The CDR3 coding sequence is TGTGCCAGCAGCTTTCGTGTAAGTGTCGGTGGAAACACCATATATTTT.

The J gene is TRBJ1-5, the V gene TRBV2; D gene unclear. V shed 0 bases and J shed 4 bases, with 10 bases lying between them. Germline CDR1 and CDR2: SNHLY and FYNNEI. This CDR3 is 15 amino acids long. CDR3 bases: TGTGCCAGCAGTGAAGCCGATAACAGTAATCAGCCCCAGCATTTT. Translating gives CASSEADNSNQPQHF.

V usage is TRBV11-2 and J usage is TRBJ1-1, with a tentative D call TRBD1 (5 bases). This CDR3 has 13 amino acids. In germline, CDR1 is SGHAT, CDR2 FQNNGV. The germline V and J ends were trimmed by 5 bases and 6 bases, with 13 bases remaining between them. CDR3 sequence (DNA): TGTGCCAGCAGCATCAGGGTAATGGCTGAAGCTTTCTTT. It yields the protein CASSIRVMAEAFF.

The V and J genes are TRBV2 and TRBJ2-2; D might be TRBD2 (5 bases). CDR3 length: 14 amino acids. Per germline, CDR1 SNHLY and CDR2 FYNNEI. V lost 3 bases, J lost 1 base, and 6 bases lay in between. CDR3 in amino acids: CASSDEGNTGELFF. Written as DNA, the CDR3 is TGTGCCAGCAGTGATGAGGGGAACACCGGGGAGCTGTTTTTT.

The J gene is TRBJ1-1, the V gene TRBV7-2; D is undetermined. CDR1 is SGHTA and CDR2 is FQGNSA in the germline V gene. CDR3 length: 16 amino acids. Between the trimmed V and J ends, which lost 1 base and 4 bases, there was a span of 16 bases. The CDR3 region has the DNA TGTGCCAGCAGCTTAGGTGGGCTGGGGAGGGCCACTGAAGCTTTCTTT. Protein: CASSLGGLGRATEAFF.

V is TRBV27 and J is TRBJ1-2, with unresolved D. CDR3 length: 14 amino acids. The V end lost 2 bases, the J end lost 4 bases, and 11 bases lay between the germline ends. The V gene's germline CDR1 is MNHEY and CDR2 SMNVEV (reference sequence). The CDR3 here is CASSLTTSSYGYTF. The CDR3 nucleotides are TGTGCCAGCAGTTTAACTACATCGAGCTATGGCTACACCTTC.

V gene TRBV7-2 combines with J gene TRBJ2-5; D not certain. The germline gives CDR1 SGHTA, CDR2 FQGNSA. The V and J ends lost 2 bases and 5 bases respectively, with 6 bases between them. CDR3 size: 12 residues. CDR3: CASSLRRETQYF. As DNA, the CDR3 is TGTGCCAGCAGCTTAAGGCGGGAGACCCAGTACTTC.

This sequence joins TRBV6-5 and TRBJ2-1, with TRBD2 identical over 14 bases. Germline assignment: CDR1 MNHEY and CDR2 SVGAGI. CDR3 length: 16 residues. The V gene end was trimmed by 2 bases and the J gene end by 10 bases; junction bases not matched to a gene: 7. In DNA, the CDR3 is TGTGCCAGCAGTTACGTCGGGACTAGCGGGAGTGGCGAGCAGTTCTTC. Amino acid sequence: CASSYVGTSGSGEQFF.